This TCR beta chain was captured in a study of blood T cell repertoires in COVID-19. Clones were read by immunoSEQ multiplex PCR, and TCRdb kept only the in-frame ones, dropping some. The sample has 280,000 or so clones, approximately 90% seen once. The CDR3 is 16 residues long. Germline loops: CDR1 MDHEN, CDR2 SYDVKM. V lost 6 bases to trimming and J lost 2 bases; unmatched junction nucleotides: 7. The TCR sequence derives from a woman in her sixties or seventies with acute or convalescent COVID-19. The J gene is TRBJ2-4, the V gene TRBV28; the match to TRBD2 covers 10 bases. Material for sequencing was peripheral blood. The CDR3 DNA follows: TGTGCCAGCAGGGCTAGCGGGAGCTCGTCCAAAAACATTCAGTACTTC. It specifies CASRASGSSSKNIQYF.